The entry below describes one TCR beta chain. Its antigen remains unidentified. No per-base quality is available; no much larger clone lies one base away. These data belong to a study of cytomegalovirus exposure and HLA in healthy donors (TCRdb year 2017). For the study in its entirety: According to an earlier analysis of 550 to 750 of the donors, about 179 million T cells yielded some 120 million unique TCR beta sequences and 276 Gb of sequence data. A later analysis re-examined previously published TCR beta repertoires from roughly 720 donors and added high-resolution HLA genotyping to investigate patterns of TCR occurrence. The number of donors typed differed by locus, with roughly 629-640 for A, B, C, DRB1 and DQB1, more than 500 for DQA1, approximately 580 for DPA1, and some 440 for DPB1. Along with the roughly 700-subject first cohort, a separate validation cohort of over 90 different subjects was used. Using immunosequencing, the study profiled T cell repertoires from approximately 700 subjects and related those repertoires to cytomegalovirus serostatus. Donor age, sex, ethnicity and CMV serostatus were compiled together with the repertoire data. In the later analysis, no new phenotypic data were used to find candidate immune exposures; instead, reliance was placed on TCR beta sequences and their occurrence across donors. Among the roughly 400 genotyped donors, under 90% belonged to the genetic ancestry cluster associated with self-reported Caucasian donors. Roughly 5 DR-DQ haplotypes were handled as single units for association and clustering, since linkage in the cohort was strong. HLA typing included class I and class II loci at four-digit resolution. An earlier analysis of 500 to 650 of the donors applied high-throughput TCR beta sequencing to assess whether each TCR beta V gene segment acted as functional or pseudogenic. A later genetic analysis used genome-wide SNP genotypes for about 65% of the 666 donors, treating that subset as a discovery cohort. Among about 370 genotyped donors of the cohort, an average of approximately 220,000 unique TCR beta nucleotide sequences was sequenced per donor, of which roughly 17% were non-productive. To predict cytomegalovirus infection status, the study brought together high-throughput TCR immunosequencing, statistical association of individual TCRs with disease status, and machine learning. Around 320 gigabases of sequencing data and approximately 85 million unique TCR sequences were included in an early release covering roughly 700 HLA-typed donors. The study aimed to test whether signatures of past pathogen exposure could be identified by cataloging public T cell receptors. All discovery cohort repertoires had been generated using a single sequencing platform. Paper-wide results and their limitations: In a later analysis, TCR association rates were found to vary across HLA loci, with the most associated TCRs seen for DRB1 alleles and the fewest for HLA-C alleles. The classifier was reported to diagnose cytomegalovirus status with high specificity and sensitivity in both the original and validation cohorts. Some IMGT-functional V segments, including TRBV6-2 and TRBV6-3, could not be told apart with the 87-base-pair reads, so those segments were excluded. In vitro tests confirmed that a few of the cytomegalovirus-associated TCR beta chains recognize cytomegalovirus antigens. While some public TCRs were present in many individuals, most TCR sequences turned up only very rarely across donors. A later analysis reported that several top co-occurrence clusters appeared linked to parvovirus B19, influenza, CMV and Epstein-Barr virus. A later genetic analysis associated a missense DCLRE1C variant with V-gene and J-gene trimming of TCR beta chains, and an independent cohort replicated the association. The study listed 150 to 200 TCR beta chains as associated with cytomegalovirus. Sequencing depth was assumed to be roughly uniform across donors in the presence/absence analyses, though that assumption may not hold. Compared with the roughly 700-donor mean, donors in an Asian-associated ancestry cluster had fewer N-insertions in productive TCRs, according to a later genetic analysis. A further reported finding was that TCR beta sequences accurately predicted the HLA-A and HLA-B alleles for most subjects in the first cohort. Some 15 rarely observed V segments, including chromosome 9 orphons, were excluded from the earlier analysis of about 500 of the donors because counts were too low. Assigning TCR associations to individual alleles was difficult when HLA alleles, especially DR and DQ, strongly co-occurred. A group of highly shared sequence variants was considered likely to be a technical artifact of the sequencing pipeline. In a later analysis, 16,951 TCR beta sequences were associated with specific HLA alleles at a false discovery rate of 0.05. CMV serostatus was the only immune exposure information available for the cohort. In an earlier analysis of around 600 of the donors, most TCR beta V segments were observed in productive rearrangements about 87% or about 30% of the time, broadly matching IMGT annotations. Because HLA typing was unavailable for some donors at each locus, only the typed subset was used in association tests. According to a later analysis, most CMV-associated TCR beta chains appeared to be HLA-restricted, and the HLA associations seemed to be driven largely by CMV exposure. In a later analysis, HLA-associated TCR beta chains showed more clonal expansion and lower generation probabilities than non-associated chains that were equally common. According to the authors, the approach could potentially be generalized to other disease states and immunological phenotypes. Correlated functional status among segregating V segments might reflect linkage disequilibrium, but an unknown experimental factor could not be ruled out. The cohort was sequenced for TCR beta chains only, and without alpha or paired-chain data the features that could be detected were limited.

The protocol used for the library was the immunoSEQ multiplex PCR assay. A mixture of 60 forward primers for TCR Vbeta segments and 13 reverse primers for TCR Jbeta segments was used in the multiplex PCR. The CDR3 region of rearranged TCR beta genes was amplified from genomic DNA by a multiplex PCR assay. The Illumina HiSeq System was used to sequence the amplified TCR beta libraries as 87-base-pair reads. On the study's bioinformatics: Across the 640 or so repertoires, a later analysis counted 78 million or so unique TCR beta chains, some 11 million of which were shared by at least two donors. A nearest-neighbor algorithm error-corrected the raw reads and collapsed the reads into unique sequences, merging closely related sequences to remove PCR and sequencing errors. CDR3 sequences were aligned to IMGT reference sequences to assign V, D and J gene segments. For a sequence to be retained, a match of at least six nucleotides was required to both a V gene segment and a J gene segment. Rearrangements were called productive when the CDR3 lacked stop codons and stayed in frame with V and J; all others were non-productive. CDR3 was defined by IMGT convention, running from the second conserved V-encoded cysteine to the conserved J-encoded phenylalanine. In an earlier analysis of approximately 500 of the donors, sequences lacking an unambiguous match to a single V gene segment were excluded. An earlier analysis of roughly 590 of the donors called V segments functional above 56.7% productive rearrangements and segregating when the between-donor standard deviation exceeded 5%. A statistical classification framework was built for diagnosing cytomegalovirus status from the catalog of TCR beta chain sequences. V and J gene assignment, in a later analysis, came from comparing TCR nucleotide sequences with IMGT/GENE-DB human TR gene sequences. The TCRdist pipeline was used in a later analysis to assign CDR3 sequences and most-parsimonious VDJ recombination scenarios. In a later analysis, every TCR beta chain was defined by the combination of its CDR3 amino acid sequence and its V-gene family, and reads without a unique V-gene family were dropped. As a way to deal with suspected cross-contamination and a sequencing artifact, a later analysis dropped approximately 590 nucleotide sequences that were highly shared and had low generation probability. In a later analysis, a clonal expansion index was calculated for each public chain from normalized within-repertoire ranks of inferred template counts. A later analysis computed generation probabilities with a VDJ recombination model fitted to out-of-frame rearrangements, and checked the results against IGoR. In a later analysis, TCR-TCR, TCR-HLA and TCR-CMV co-occurrence was scored with hypergeometric tests, and a repertoire-size bias correction was applied to TCR pairs. False discovery rates were estimated in a later analysis by permuting HLA or CMV assignments 20 times. A later analysis grouped co-occurring TCRs with DBSCAN, adding TCRdist sequence similarity when clustering within HLA-allele-positive subsets. Co-occurrence clustering excluded repertoires with fewer than 30,000 or more than 120,000 public chains, plus five with anomalous nucleotide sharing. Entries here come from immuneACCESS through TCRdb and include only in-frame sequences with V and J called. Some clones fail to appear in such tables; in the studies checked, an unresolved V gene covers under half of the shortfall, and the cause of the remainder is unknown. V and J calls and clone size follow that table, whereas D and trimming were derived from the DNA. The sample records fewer than 150,000 clones, approximately 80% of which are singletons. The ten biggest clones cover about 5% of the sample.

The cohort comprised 666 healthy bone marrow donors. At the time of sampling, every cohort member was nominally healthy, though immune exposures that went unrecorded were likely present. The donor tested CMV seronegative and was one of the 352 seronegative cohort members. A peripheral blood sample was provided by each donor, and peripheral blood mononuclear cells were used for TCR beta sequencing. Genomic DNA was extracted from the blood cell samples with the Qiagen DNeasy Blood Extraction Kit. A distance of 8 bases separates the germline ends of V and J, which lose 4 bases and 1 base respectively. CDR1 and CDR2, per the germline V gene, are SNHLY and FYNNEI. Counted from cysteine to phenylalanine, this CDR3 has 13 amino acids. Here the CDR3 DNA is all that survives: 39 bases in frame from base 1.

The material sequenced was PBMCs. The TCR comes from a male donor in good health and CMV-seronegative. The chain employs TRBV2 and TRBJ2-7, with the identity of the D gene unclear. The DNA sequence reads TGTGCCAGCAGTGCTCCAGGTTCCTACGAGCAGTACTTC. Its translation reads: CASSAPGSYEQYF.